This TCR beta chain was found in a study of T cell repertoires in cytomegalovirus infection. A word on this clonotype: Its antigen is unidentified.

CDR3 length: 14 amino acids. CDR1 is DFQATT, CDR2 SNEGSKA, per germline (reference sequence). V shed 1 base, J shed 6 bases, and the junction held 3 bases outside the gene matches. A single record per CDR3 protein comes from TCRdb applying MiXCR to the reads. The sample shows approximately 73,000 distinct CDR3 sequences, approximately 39% of them seen only once. Sample: CD8+ T cells from cultured PBMCs, taken from culture after CMV antigen stimulation. This clonotype originated in a human donor in good health (CMV status not recorded). Some clones in this sample may be carry-over from other donors' samples. The V call is TRBV20-1, the J call TRBJ1-1, with 12 bases that match TRBD1. CDR3 region: CSARGRDRGPEAFF. The CDR3 bases are TGCAGTGCTAGAGGGCGGGACAGGGGGCCTGAAGCTTTCTTT.